Given below is one T cell receptor (beta chain) in context. These data originate in a study of blood T cell repertoires in COVID-19. Study-wide context: From the United States, Italy and Spain came samples of acute and convalescent COVID-19. PBMCs, B-cell-depleted T cells, or T cells provided the cDNA or gDNA that made up the material.

The CDR3 covers 15 residues. Between the trimmed V and J ends, which lost 1 base and 5 bases, there was a span of 11 bases. Germline V lookup: CDR1 LGHDT, CDR2 YNNKEL (reference sequence). Participants were aged roughly 18 to 89 years from some 24 US areas. How the authors handled the data: Researchers report that nucleated cell counts were estimated from reference gene primer amplification. Assay: immunoSEQ multiplex PCR; the TCRdb copy retains only in-frame clones and omits some. V and J calls and clone size follow that table, whereas D and trimming were derived from the DNA. The repertoire holds roughly 380,000 clones, roughly 90% seen once, with 2.5% to 3% in the top ten.

The receptor was derived from a woman in her twenties or thirties who had recovered from COVID-19. Sequencing used PBMCs or T cells enriched from blood (not recorded which). The chain is built from TRBV3-1 (or the pseudogene TRBV3-2) and TRBJ1-4; tentatively, D is TRBD1 (6 bases). CDR3 amino acids: CASSQGQGRNEKLFF. The CDR3 region has the DNA TGTGCCAGCAGCCAAGGCCAGGGGCGAAATGAAAAACTGTTTTTT.